The clone carrying this TCR beta chain was observed a handful of times. Antigen: not known. Every bit of the isolated RNA underwent reverse transcription, so sequencing read expressed TCRB transcripts. Method: immunoSEQ multiplex PCR; TCRdb's copy keeps in-frame clones and lacks some. The sample holds fewer than 350,000 clones, approximately 15% seen once. This record belongs to a study of beta chain features in type 1 diabetes. Study-wide findings and caveats: There was a moderate but significant shortening of TCRB CDR3s in all four CD4+ subsets of Type 1 diabetes patients. With patients and controls alike, PCR might favor shorter templates to an equal degree.

The ends were cut back, 2 bases at V and 14 bases at J, with 13 bases in the middle. CDR1 is GTSNPN, CDR2 SVGIG, per germline (reference sequence). The CDR3 covers 12 residues. The rearrangement links TRBV30 to TRBJ1-6; TRBD1 is a possible D gene (6 bases). The sequencing sample was made of naive CD4+ T cells from blood. The clonotype originates from a man aged 18 to 30 with type 1 diabetes. CDR3 in amino acids: CAWSIRGQTLHF. The DNA of the CDR3 is TGTGCCTGGAGTATCCGGGGACAAACCCTCCACTTT.